A single sample is the source of the 19 T cell receptor beta chains below, sequenced in a study of blood T cells in healthy people across ages. A sample-barcoded 5' primer and a J-beta primer mix were used in a second PCR of roughly 7 to 11 cycles. Each CDR3 protein is one row after TCRdb ran MiXCR on the 5' RACE reads. Of approximately 1.5 million distinct CDR3 sequences listed, 42% are singletons. The sequenced material came from blood. The receptor source for this set is a young woman in good health.

This clonotype appeared a few times. This rearrangement joins TRBV7-9 to TRBJ1-6; D uncertain. The V gene's germline CDR1 is SEHNR and CDR2 FQNEAQ (reference sequence). This CDR3 has 13 residues. The V end lost 3 bases, the J end lost 10 bases, and 10 bases lay between the germline ends. The DNA for the CDR3 is TGTGCCAGCAGCTTCGAATCCCAATCACCCCTCCACTTT. It translates to CASSFESQSPLHF.

Comments on this clonotype: The junction shows a germline mismatch at one end, possibly a read error. This chain connects TRBV15 to TRBJ2-5, with TRBD2 matching 10 bases. The J call may be wrong; the DNA end is better matched by TRBJ2-7. In germline, CDR1 is LNHNV, CDR2 YYDKDF (reference sequence). The CDR3 spans 16 residues. CDR3 residues: CATNRDVSSGSYEQYF. Written as DNA, the CDR3 is TGTGCCACCAACAGAGATGTGTCTAGCGGGAGCTACGAGCAGTACTTC.

The chain combines TRBV2 with TRBJ2-7, with D possibly TRBD1 on 6 matching bases. CDR3 length equals 12 residues. CDR1 is SNHLY, CDR2 FYNNEI, per germline. The V and J ends lost 9 bases and 2 bases respectively, with 11 bases between them. The CDR3 here is CARRDNAYEQYF. CDR3 coding DNA: TGTGCCAGGAGGGACAACGCCTACGAGCAGTACTTC.

This clonotype has only a few counts. This sequence joins TRBV12-3 or TRBV12-4 and TRBJ2-5; TRBD2 agrees at 11 bases. The ends lost 6 bases at V and 5 bases at J; junction bases unmatched: 8. This CDR3 comprises 15 residues. Written as DNA, the CDR3 is TGTGCCAGCAGGTTGGGACTAGCGGACGTCGAGACCCAGTACTTC. Translating gives CASRLGLADVETQYF.

This clonotype was counted ten times or more. The CDR3 sequence: CSARDRGQANYGYTF. The CDR3 nucleotides are TGCAGTGCTAGAGATCGGGGACAGGCCAACTATGGCTACACCTTC. The chain links TRBV20-1 to TRBJ1-2; 8 bases match TRBD1. This CDR3 has 15 residues. Per germline, CDR1 DFQATT and CDR2 SNEGSKA (reference sequence). The V and J ends lost 0 bases and 2 bases, in that order; junction bases with no gene match: 5.

This clonotype occurred a few times. V usage is TRBV27 and J usage is TRBJ2-7; D is unclear. CDR3 length: 14 amino acids. Trimming left V 6 bases short and J 2 bases short, with 14 bases between. Germline lookup yields CDR1 MNHEY and CDR2 SMNVEV (reference sequence). The CDR3 nucleotides read TGTGCCAGCAGCTACACAAGCGCTGCCTACGAGCAGTACTTC. It specifies CASSYTSAAYEQYF.

This clonotype was observed a few times. The chain couples TRBV7-8 to TRBJ2-1; a possible D gene is TRBD2 (6 bases). V was pared by 5 bases and J by 8 bases, with 16 bases between. This CDR3 comprises 14 residues. Germline lookup yields CDR1 SGHVS and CDR2 FQNEAQ. The CDR3 bases are TGTGCCAGCAGCCGTCCCCGGACTATTGATGAGCAGTTCTTC. It translates to CASSRPRTIDEQFF.

The rearrangement links TRBV3-1 to TRBJ2-4; a possible D gene is TRBD2 (5 bases). V was shortened by 0 bases and J by 8 bases, with 14 bases between the two germline ends. The germline CDR1 and CDR2 sequences are LGHDT and YNNKEL (reference sequence). CDR3 length: 15 amino acids. The CDR3 nucleotides read TGTGCCAGCAGCCAAGAGGAGGAGACGAGGGACATTCAGTACTTC. Translating gives CASSQEEETRDIQYF. Variable domain in full (rest from reference TRBV3-1 and TRBJ2-4): DTAVSQTPKYLVTQMGNDKSIKCEQNLGHDTMYWYKQDSKKFLKIMFSYNNKELIINETVPNRFSPKSPDKAHLNLHINSLELGDSAVYFCASSQEEETRDIQYFGAGTRLSVL.

V and J are TRBV6-5 and TRBJ2-1, with 12 bases that match TRBD2. V gave up 6 bases and J gave up 10 bases; unmatched junction bases: 4. CDR3 size: 13 residues. Germline CDR1 and CDR2: MNHEY and SVGAGI. The CDR3 here is CASRLAGGAEQFF. CDR3 nucleotides: TGTGCCAGCAGACTAGCGGGGGGTGCGGAGCAGTTCTTC.

The V gene is TRBV7-8, the J gene TRBJ2-3, with 7 bases lining up with TRBD2. This CDR3 is 14 amino acids long. CDR1 SGHVS and CDR2 FQNEAQ come from the germline V gene. V shed 5 bases, J shed 3 bases, and the junction held 5 bases outside the gene matches. The CDR3 nucleotides are TGTGCCAGCAGCCGTACTAGCGATACAGATACGCAGTATTTT. This encodes CASSRTSDTDTQYF.

This clonotype showed up just a few times. The CDR3 reads CSVEDGTLNTEAFF. CDR3 coding DNA: TGCAGCGTTGAAGACGGGACACTTAACACTGAAGCTTTCTTT. V usage is TRBV29-1 and J usage is TRBJ1-1; weak D call: TRBD1 (6 bases). The germline V and J ends were trimmed by 0 bases and 2 bases, with 10 bases remaining between them. Looked up from germline, CDR1 is SQVTM and CDR2 is ANQGSEA. This CDR3 spans 14 amino acids.

The chain employs TRBV9 and TRBJ2-4; D remains ambiguous. The J call is doubtful: the DNA matches TRBJ2-5 better. The CDR3 consists of 15 residues. CDR1 and CDR2 (germline): SGDLS, YYNGEE. The CDR3, as DNA: TGTGCCAGCAGCGTAGATCCGGCTAGACTAGAGACCCAGTACTTC. This codes for CASSVDPARLETQYF.

This clonotype was seen more than once but under ten times. V usage is TRBV12-3 or TRBV12-4 and J usage is TRBJ1-2; D gene ambiguous. The CDR3 loop spans 13 amino acids. V dropped 7 bases and J dropped 8 bases, with 17 bases sitting between them. DNA of the CDR3: TGTGCCAGCACCCCCGCCCGCGGGTCCGGCTACACCTTC. This sequence encodes CASTPARGSGYTF.

This sequence joins TRBV7-3 and TRBJ2-5; 10 nucleotides align to TRBD1. The J call may not be correct, given that the DNA end is closer to TRBJ2-7. The CDR3 length is 13 residues. Germline CDR1 and CDR2: SGHTA and FQGTGA. The CDR3 protein is CASSLRTGGEQYF. The CDR3 DNA sequence: TGTGCCAGCAGCTTAAGGACAGGGGGCGAGCAGTACTTC.

The rearrangement joins TRBV18 to TRBJ2-3, with D perhaps TRBD1 (5 bases). Trimming took 2 bases from V and 2 from J, leaving 17 bases between them. Germline CDR1 and CDR2: KGHSH and LQKENI. The CDR3 has 17 amino acids. The DNA for the CDR3 is TGTGCCAGCTCACCAGAATTAAGGGGTGGGATCACAGATACGCAGTATTTT. Protein product: CASSPELRGGITDTQYF.

This clonotype was recorded a few times. The rearrangement uses TRBV20-1 and TRBJ2-5; D might be TRBD2 (5 bases). Germline lookup yields CDR1 DFQATT and CDR2 SNEGSKA (reference sequence). This CDR3 contains 14 residues. V was trimmed by 0 bases and J by 2 bases, leaving 10 bases between them. CDR3 nucleotide sequence: TGCAGTGCTAGAGAGATGACGGGACAAGAGACCCAGTACTTC. This gives the protein CSAREMTGQETQYF.

This clonotype has a handful of counts. The chain has TRBV13 and TRBJ1-1; D unresolved. The CDR3 runs 17 residues. The V end lost 4 bases, the J end lost 4 bases, and 22 bases lay between the germline ends. Germline CDR1 and CDR2: PRHDT and FYEKMQ (reference sequence). CDR3 amino acids: CASSSVGFGRPITEAFF. DNA of the CDR3: TGTGCCAGCAGCTCGGTCGGTTTTGGCCGACCCATCACTGAAGCTTTCTTT.

The sample holds a few counts of this clonotype. The CDR3 sequence: CASGDRASLTEAFF. For the CDR3, the DNA is TGTGCCAGCGGGGACAGGGCGTCTTTAACTGAAGCTTTCTTT. The rearrangement links TRBV27 to TRBJ1-1; TRBD1 matches 9 bases. J gave up 5 bases and V 8 bases, and 9 bases lay outside the gene matches. Germline V gene data show CDR1 as MNHEY and CDR2 as SMNVEV (reference sequence). This CDR3 has 14 amino acids.

Turning to this clonotype: A junction boundary mismatches the germline segment, possibly from a read error. This rearrangement joins TRBV9 to TRBJ2-7; the D is unclear. Germline assignment: CDR1 SGDLS and CDR2 YYNGEE. The CDR3 consists of 14 residues. In DNA form, the CDR3 reads TGTGCCAGCAGCGTAGGGAAGGTCTCCTACGAGCGGTACTTC. Amino acid sequence: CASSVGKVSYERYF. Supplemented by reference TRBV9 and TRBJ2-7, the full variable domain reads DSGVTQTPKHLITATGQRVTLRCSPRSGDLSVYWYQQSLDQGLQFLIQYYNGEERAKGNILERFSAQQFPDLHSELNLSSLELGDSALYFCASSVGKVSYERYFGPGTRLTVT.